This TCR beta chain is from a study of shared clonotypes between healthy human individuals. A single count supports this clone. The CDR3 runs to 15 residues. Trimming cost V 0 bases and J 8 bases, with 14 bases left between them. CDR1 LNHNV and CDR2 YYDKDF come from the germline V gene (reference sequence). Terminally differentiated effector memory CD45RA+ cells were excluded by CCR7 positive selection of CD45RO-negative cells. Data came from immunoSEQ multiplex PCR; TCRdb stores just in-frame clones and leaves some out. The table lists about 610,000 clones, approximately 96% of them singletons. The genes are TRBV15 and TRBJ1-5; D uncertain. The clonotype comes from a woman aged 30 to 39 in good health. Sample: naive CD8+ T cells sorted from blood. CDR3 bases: TGTGCCACCAGCAGAGATATGGGATTTCAGGAGCCCCAGCATTTT. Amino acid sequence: CATSRDMGFQEPQHF.